The sequence of this TCR beta chain was determined in a study of T cell changes during pregnancy in multiple sclerosis. Method: immunoSEQ multiplex PCR; TCRdb's copy keeps in-frame clones and lacks some. The profile shows tens of thousands of clones, around 90% of them singletons. CDR1 and CDR2 (germline): MNHEY, SMNVEV (reference sequence). This CDR3 is 14 amino acids long. The ends were cut back, 6 bases at V and 0 bases at J, with 11 bases in the middle. Sequencing was performed on peripheral blood, taken before pregnancy. The chain carries TRBV27 and TRBJ1-1; D not resolved. The clonotype was recovered from a female donor with multiple sclerosis, enrolled in a pregnancy study. As DNA, the CDR3 is TGTGCCAGCAGCCCGGGTGGAATGAACACTGAAGCTTTCTTT. As protein: CASSPGGMNTEAFF.